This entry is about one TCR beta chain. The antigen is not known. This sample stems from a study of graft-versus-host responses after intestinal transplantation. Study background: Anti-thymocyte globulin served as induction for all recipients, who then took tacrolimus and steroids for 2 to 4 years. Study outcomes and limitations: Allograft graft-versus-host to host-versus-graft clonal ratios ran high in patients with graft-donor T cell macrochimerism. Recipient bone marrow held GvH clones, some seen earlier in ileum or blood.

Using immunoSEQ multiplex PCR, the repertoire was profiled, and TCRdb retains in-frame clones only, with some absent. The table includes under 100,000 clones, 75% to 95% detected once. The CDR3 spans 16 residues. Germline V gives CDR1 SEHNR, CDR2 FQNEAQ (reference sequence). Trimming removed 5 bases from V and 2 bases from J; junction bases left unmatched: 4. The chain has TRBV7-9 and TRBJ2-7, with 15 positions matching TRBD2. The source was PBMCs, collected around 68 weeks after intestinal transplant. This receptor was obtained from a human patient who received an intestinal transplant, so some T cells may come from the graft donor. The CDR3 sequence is CASSPGTSGGPYEQYF. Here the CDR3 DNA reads TGTGCCAGCAGCCCCGGGACTAGCGGGGGGCCCTACGAGCAGTACTTC.